This T cell receptor beta chain comes out of a study of T cells in tuberculosis. The data were produced by immunoSEQ multiplex PCR, yet TCRdb's version contains in-frame clones alone and is incomplete. Here the sample spans 30,000 to 35,000 clones, roughly 94% being singletons. This CDR3 has 15 amino acids. Germline CDR1 LNHDA, CDR2 SQIVND (reference sequence). V gave up 4 bases and J gave up 10 bases; unmatched junction bases: 12. As for time point: new active TB diagnosis, blood taken before or within 7 days of starting treatment. The rearrangement links TRBV19 to TRBJ2-5, with 10 nucleotides matching TRBD1. The TCR comes from an adult with tuberculosis. Some clones in this sample may be carry-over from other donors' samples. This specimen was PBMCs, taken at tuberculosis diagnosis. The CDR3 region has the DNA TGTGCCAGTAGTAGCCGAGTAGGGACAGGGGTTAGCCAGTACTTC. This gives the protein CASSSRVGTGVSQYF.